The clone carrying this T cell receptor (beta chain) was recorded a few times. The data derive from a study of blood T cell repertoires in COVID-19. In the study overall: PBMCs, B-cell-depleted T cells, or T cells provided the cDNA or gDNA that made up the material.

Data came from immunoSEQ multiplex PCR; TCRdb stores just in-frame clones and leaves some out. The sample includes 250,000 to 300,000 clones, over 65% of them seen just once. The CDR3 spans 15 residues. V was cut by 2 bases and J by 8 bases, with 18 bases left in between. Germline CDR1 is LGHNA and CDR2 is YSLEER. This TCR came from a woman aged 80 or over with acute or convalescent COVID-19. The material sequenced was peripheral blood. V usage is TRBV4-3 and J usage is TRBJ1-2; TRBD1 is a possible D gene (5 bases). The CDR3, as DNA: TGCGCCAGCAGCCAATCGCCTGGGGGGTGGACGGGCTACACCTTC. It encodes CASSQSPGGWTGYTF.